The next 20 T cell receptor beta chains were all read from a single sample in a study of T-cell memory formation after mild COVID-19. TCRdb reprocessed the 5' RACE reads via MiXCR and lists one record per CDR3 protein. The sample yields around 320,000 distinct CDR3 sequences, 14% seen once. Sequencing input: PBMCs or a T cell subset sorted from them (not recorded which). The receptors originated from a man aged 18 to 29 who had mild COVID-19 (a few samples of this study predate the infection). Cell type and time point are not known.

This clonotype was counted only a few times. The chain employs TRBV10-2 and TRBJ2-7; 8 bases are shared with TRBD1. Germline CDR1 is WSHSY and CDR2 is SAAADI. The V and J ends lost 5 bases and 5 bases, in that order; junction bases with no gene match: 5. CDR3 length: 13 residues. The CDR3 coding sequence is TGCGCCAGCAGTACGACAGGGGTCCACGAGCAGTACTTC. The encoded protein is CASSTTGVHEQYF.

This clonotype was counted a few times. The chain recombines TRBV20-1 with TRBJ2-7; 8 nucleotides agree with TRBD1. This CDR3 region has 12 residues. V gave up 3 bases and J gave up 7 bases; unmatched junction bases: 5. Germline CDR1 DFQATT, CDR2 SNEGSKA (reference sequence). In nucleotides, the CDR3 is TGCAGTGCTAGGGGCAGGGGGCTTGAGCAGTACGTC. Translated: CSARGRGLEQYV.

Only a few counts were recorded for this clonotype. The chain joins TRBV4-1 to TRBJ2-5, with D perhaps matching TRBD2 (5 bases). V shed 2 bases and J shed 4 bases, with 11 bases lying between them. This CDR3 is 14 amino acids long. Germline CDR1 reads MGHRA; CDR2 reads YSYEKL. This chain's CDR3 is CASSQKDRGETQYF. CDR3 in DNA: TGCGCCAGCAGCCAAAAGGACCGGGGAGAGACCCAGTACTTC.

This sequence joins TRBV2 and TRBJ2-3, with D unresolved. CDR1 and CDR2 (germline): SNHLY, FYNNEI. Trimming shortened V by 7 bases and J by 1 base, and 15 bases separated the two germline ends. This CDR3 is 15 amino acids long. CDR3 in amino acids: CASTVGFDRTDTQYF. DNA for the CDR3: TGTGCCAGCACGGTCGGCTTCGACCGCACAGATACGCAGTATTTT.

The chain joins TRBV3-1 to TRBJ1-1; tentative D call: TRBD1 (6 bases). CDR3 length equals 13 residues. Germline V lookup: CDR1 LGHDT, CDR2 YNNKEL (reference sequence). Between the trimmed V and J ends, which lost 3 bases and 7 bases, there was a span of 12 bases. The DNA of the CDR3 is TGTGCCAGCAGCCATGAACAGGGTCTTGAAGCTTTCTTT. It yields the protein CASSHEQGLEAFF.

The CDR3 spells CASKITALTGRANEQFF. The CDR3 DNA reads as TGTGCCAGCAAAATTACTGCTCTCACAGGGAGGGCCAATGAGCAGTTCTTC. The gene calls are TRBV28 and TRBJ2-1; D is perhaps TRBD2 (7 bases). The CDR3 has 17 amino acids. Per the germline V gene, CDR1 is MDHEN and CDR2 is SYDVKM. The V gene lost 7 bases and the J gene lost 6 bases, with 25 bases spanning the gap.

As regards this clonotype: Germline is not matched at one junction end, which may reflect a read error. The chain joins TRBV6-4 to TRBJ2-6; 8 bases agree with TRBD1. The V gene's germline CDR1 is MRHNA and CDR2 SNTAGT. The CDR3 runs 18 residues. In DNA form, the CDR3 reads TGTGACAGCAGTGACCGGCAGGGGGCTTCGGCTGGGGCCAACGTCCTGACTTTC. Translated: CDSSDRQGASAGANVLTF.

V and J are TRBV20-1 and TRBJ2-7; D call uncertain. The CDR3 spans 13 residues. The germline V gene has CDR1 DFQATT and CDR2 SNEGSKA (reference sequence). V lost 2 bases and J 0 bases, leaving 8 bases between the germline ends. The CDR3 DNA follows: TGCAGTGCTAGATATCCTTACTCCTACGAGCAGTACTTC. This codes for CSARYPYSYEQYF.

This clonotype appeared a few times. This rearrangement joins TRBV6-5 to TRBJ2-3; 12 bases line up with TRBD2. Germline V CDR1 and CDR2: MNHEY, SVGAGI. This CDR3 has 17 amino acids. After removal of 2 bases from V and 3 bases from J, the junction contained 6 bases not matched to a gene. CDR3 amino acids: CASSYPHLAGGTDTQYF. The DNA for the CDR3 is TGTGCCAGCAGTTACCCTCACCTAGCGGGGGGGACAGATACGCAGTATTTT.

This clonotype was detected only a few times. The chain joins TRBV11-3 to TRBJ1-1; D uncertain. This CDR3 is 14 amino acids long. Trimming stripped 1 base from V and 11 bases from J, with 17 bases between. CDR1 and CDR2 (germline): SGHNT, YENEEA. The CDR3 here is CASSLALMGAGAFF. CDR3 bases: TGTGCCAGCAGCTTAGCTCTTATGGGCGCGGGGGCTTTCTTT.

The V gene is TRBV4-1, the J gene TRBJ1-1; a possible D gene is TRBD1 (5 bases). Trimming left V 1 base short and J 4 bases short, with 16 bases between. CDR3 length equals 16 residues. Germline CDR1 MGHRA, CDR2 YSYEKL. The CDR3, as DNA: TGCGCCAGCAGCCAAGTTTACAAATTTGGGGGCACTGAAGCTTTCTTT. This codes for CASSQVYKFGGTEAFF.

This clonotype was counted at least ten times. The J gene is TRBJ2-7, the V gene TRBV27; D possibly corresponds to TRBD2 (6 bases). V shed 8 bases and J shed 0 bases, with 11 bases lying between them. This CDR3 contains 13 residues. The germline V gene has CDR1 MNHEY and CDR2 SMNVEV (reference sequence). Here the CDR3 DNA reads TGTGCCAGCGGGGGGTTATCCTCCTACGAGCAGTACTTC. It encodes CASGGLSSYEQYF.

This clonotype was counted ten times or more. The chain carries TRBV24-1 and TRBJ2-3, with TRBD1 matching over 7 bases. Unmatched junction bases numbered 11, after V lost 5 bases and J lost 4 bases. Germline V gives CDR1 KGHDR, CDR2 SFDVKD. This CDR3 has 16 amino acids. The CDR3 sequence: CATSVTGTDNSDTQYF. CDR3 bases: TGTGCCACCAGTGTTACAGGGACAGATAATTCAGATACGCAGTATTTT.

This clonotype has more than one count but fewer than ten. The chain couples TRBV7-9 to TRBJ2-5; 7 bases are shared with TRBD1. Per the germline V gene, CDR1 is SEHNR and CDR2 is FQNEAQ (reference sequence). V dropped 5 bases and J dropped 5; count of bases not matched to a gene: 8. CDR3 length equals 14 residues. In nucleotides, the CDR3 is TGTGCCAGCAGCCCTCAAGGGGGCCAGGAGACCCAGTACTTC. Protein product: CASSPQGGQETQYF.

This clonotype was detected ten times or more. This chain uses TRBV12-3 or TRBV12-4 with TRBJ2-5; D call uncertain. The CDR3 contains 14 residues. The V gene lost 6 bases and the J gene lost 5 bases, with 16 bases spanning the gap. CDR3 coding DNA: TGTGCCAGCAGCAACCACCGGACCAGGGAGACCCAGTACTTC. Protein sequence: CASSNHRTRETQYF.

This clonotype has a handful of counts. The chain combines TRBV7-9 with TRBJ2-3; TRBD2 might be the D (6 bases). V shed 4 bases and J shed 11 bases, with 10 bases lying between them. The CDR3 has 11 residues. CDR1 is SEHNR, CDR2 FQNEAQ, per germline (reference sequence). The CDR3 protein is CASSSGVGQYF. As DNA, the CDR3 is TGTGCCAGCAGCTCGGGGGTGGGGCAGTATTTT.

The CDR3 loop reads CASSFRKRYTEAFF. CDR3 nucleotide sequence: TGCGCCAGCAGCTTCAGAAAGAGGTACACTGAAGCTTTCTTT. The chain joins TRBV5-1 to TRBJ1-1; no definite D call. This CDR3 comprises 14 residues. Trimming took 2 bases from V and 3 from J, leaving 11 bases between them. Germline V gives CDR1 SGHRS, CDR2 YFSETQ.

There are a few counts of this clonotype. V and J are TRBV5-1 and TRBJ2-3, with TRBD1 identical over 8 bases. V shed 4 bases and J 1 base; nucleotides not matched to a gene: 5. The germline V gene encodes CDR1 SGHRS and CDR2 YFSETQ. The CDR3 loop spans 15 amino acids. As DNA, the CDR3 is TGCGCCAGCAGCGCGGCGGGACAGGGCACAGATACGCAGTATTTT. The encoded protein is CASSAAGQGTDTQYF.

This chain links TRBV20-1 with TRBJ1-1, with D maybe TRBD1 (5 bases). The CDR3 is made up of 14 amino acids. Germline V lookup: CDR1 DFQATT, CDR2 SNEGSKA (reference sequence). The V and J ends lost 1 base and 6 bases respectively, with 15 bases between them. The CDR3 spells CSARAWQGFAEAFF. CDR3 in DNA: TGCAGTGCTAGAGCGTGGCAGGGATTCGCTGAAGCTTTCTTT.

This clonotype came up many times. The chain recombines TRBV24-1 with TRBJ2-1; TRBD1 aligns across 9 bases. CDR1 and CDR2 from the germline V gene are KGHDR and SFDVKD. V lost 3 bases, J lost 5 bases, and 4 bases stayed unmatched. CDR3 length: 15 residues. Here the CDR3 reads CATSDPRTGDNEQFF. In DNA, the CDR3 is TGTGCCACCAGTGATCCTAGGACAGGGGACAATGAGCAGTTCTTC.